These 32 T cell receptor beta chains were sequenced from one sample in a study of Graves' ophthalmopathy and Graves' hyperthyroidism. For repertoire sequencing, the TCR beta CDR3 regions were amplified from RNA transcripts. The first round was an RT-PCR with HTBI primers, and the second round was a multiplex PCR. Using its own MiXCR run on the multiplex PCR reads, TCRdb lists one record per CDR3 protein. The data contain over a million distinct CDR3 sequences, around a third of them singletons. The sequenced sample was peripheral blood or thyroid tissue (not recorded which). The origin of the receptors is an adult man with Graves' hyperthyroidism.

The genes are TRBV29-1 and TRBJ2-7, with TRBD2 as a possible D gene (6 bases). The CDR3 runs to 11 residues. The germline CDR1 and CDR2 sequences are SQVTM and ANQGSEA. The V end was cut by 7 bases, the J end by 2 bases, with 9 bases between. As DNA, the CDR3 is TGCAGCGGACTAGTTCCCTACGAGCAGTACTTC. It is translated as CSGLVPYEQYF.

This clonotype has at least ten counts. At one end the junction does not follow the germline gene, possibly because of a read error. The V call is TRBV25-1, the J call TRBJ1-6; D is undetermined. The CDR3 is 12 residues long. CDR1 and CDR2 from the germline V gene are MGHDK and SYGVNS. As DNA, the CDR3 is TGTGCCCGCAGTGTGGGGAATTCACCCCTCCACTTT. Protein product: CARSVGNSPLHF. The full variable domain, completed using reference TRBV25-1 and TRBJ1-6, is EADIYQTPRYLVIGTGKKITLECSQTMGHDKMYWYQQDPGMELHLIHYSYGVNSTEKGDLSSESTVSRIRTEHFPLTLESARPSHTSQYLCARSVGNSPLHFGNGTRLTVT.

This clonotype was picked up many times. The rearrangement links TRBV25-1 to TRBJ1-4; D perhaps matches TRBD1 (6 bases). CDR1 is MGHDK and CDR2 is SYGVNS in the germline V gene. The CDR3 consists of 16 residues. Trimming left V 1 base short and J 8 bases short, with 17 bases between. CDR3 protein: CASSEFPRRGVEKLFF. Written as DNA, the CDR3 is TGTGCCAGCAGTGAATTCCCCCGGAGGGGGGTGGAAAAACTGTTTTTT.

The gene calls are TRBV12-3 or TRBV12-4 and TRBJ2-5, with a possible D match to TRBD2 (8 bases). The V gene lost 6 bases and the J gene lost 0 bases, with 20 bases spanning the gap. This CDR3 region has 17 residues. The CDR3 loop is CASSPGGAGGDQETQYF. CDR3 sequence (DNA): TGTGCCAGCAGCCCCGGGGGGGCAGGGGGGGACCAAGAGACCCAGTACTTC.

This clonotype was seen a few times. The genes are TRBV6-5 and TRBJ2-7; 11 bases agree with TRBD1. There are 14 residues in the CDR3. Trimming at V came to 2 bases and at J to 10 bases, leaving 7 bases not matched to a gene. Germline CDR1 reads MNHEY; CDR2 reads SVGAGI. DNA for the CDR3: TGTGCCAGCAGTTACGGATCCGGGACAGGGGGACAGTACTTC. Translated: CASSYGSGTGGQYF.

The rearrangement joins TRBV10-3 to TRBJ2-7; D call uncertain. The CDR3 sequence is 13 residues long. With 3 bases removed from V and 4 bases from J, the gap between germline ends came to 10 bases. From germline, CDR1 is ENHRY and CDR2 SYGVKD. CDR3 in DNA: TGTGCCATCAGTGATTCGTGGCTGTACGAGCAGTACTTC. Translated, it gives CAISDSWLYEQYF.

This clonotype was observed many times. The chain has TRBV7-9 and TRBJ1-6, with D possibly TRBD1 on 5 matching bases. CDR3 length equals 15 residues. Germline V gene data show CDR1 as SEHNR and CDR2 as FQNEAQ (reference sequence). V was shortened by 4 bases and J by 10 bases, with 17 bases between the two germline ends. The CDR3 region is CASSSGGGRGSPLHF. The DNA for the CDR3 is TGTGCCAGCAGCTCCGGGGGGGGAAGGGGATCACCCCTCCACTTT.

This clonotype was detected many times. The rearrangement uses TRBV7-2 and TRBJ1-1; D unclear. Germline loops: CDR1 SGHTA, CDR2 FQGNSA. This CDR3 is 13 amino acids long. V lost 5 bases and J lost 6, with 13 bases in between. CDR3: CASSLLGGAEAFF. The CDR3 DNA reads TGTGCCAGCAGCCTTTTGGGTGGAGCTGAAGCTTTCTTT.

This clonotype was seen many times. The chain recombines TRBV2 with TRBJ1-6, with unresolved D. The CDR3 is 15 residues long. The V and J ends lost 6 bases and 0 bases respectively, with 9 bases between them. Germline V gene data show CDR1 as SNHLY and CDR2 as FYNNEI. CDR3: CASRTQSSYNSPLHF. Here the CDR3 DNA reads TGTGCCAGCAGAACACAGAGCTCCTATAATTCACCCCTCCACTTT.

In its sample, this clonotype was seen a few times. This chain links TRBV24-1 with TRBJ1-5, with D perhaps matching TRBD1 (6 bases). The CDR3 runs to 13 residues. Germline V gene lookup returns CDR1 KGHDR and CDR2 SFDVKD. Trimming shortened V by 11 bases and J by 6 bases, and 16 bases separated the two germline ends. This CDR3 is CASSRGGPQPQHF. CDR3 DNA sequence: TGTGCCAGCAGCCGGGGGGGCCCTCAGCCCCAGCATTTT.

This clonotype was observed many times. Here the CDR3 reads CATSRDRDNTEAFF. The DNA for the CDR3 is TGTGCCACCAGCAGAGACAGGGACAACACTGAAGCTTTCTTT. The chain uses TRBV15 and TRBJ1-1, with a possible D match to TRBD1 (5 bases). CDR3 size: 14 residues. Germline V gene lookup returns CDR1 LNHNV and CDR2 YYDKDF (reference sequence). Trimming removed 0 bases from V and 2 bases from J, with 7 bases in between. The entire variable domain, with the rest obtained from reference TRBV15 and TRBJ1-1, is as follows: DAMVIQNPRYQVTQFGKPVTLSCSQTLNHNVMYWYQQKSSQAPKLLFHYYDKDFNNEADTPDNFQSRRPNTSFCFLDIRSPGLGDTAMYLCATSRDRDNTEAFFGQGTRLTVV.

This clonotype was counted a few times. A read error may explain this, as a much larger clone is one base away. The rearrangement uses TRBV6-4 and TRBJ2-2; D is unclear. Trimming took off 2 bases at V and 7 bases at J, with 2 bases between the two ends. The CDR3 is made up of 11 amino acids. The germline CDR1 and CDR2 sequences are MRHNA and SNTAGT. The CDR3 nucleotides read TGTGCCAGCAGTGACGGCGGGGAGCTGTTTTTT. Translating gives CASSDGGELFF.

This clonotype appeared many times. Written as DNA, the CDR3 is TGTGCCAGCAGAGGAAGAAACGTGAACACTGAAGCTTTCTTT. Translated: CASRGRNVNTEAFF. The chain combines TRBV12-3 or TRBV12-4 with TRBJ1-1; D not certain. Trimming removed 6 bases from V and 0 bases from J, with 11 bases in between. The CDR3 has 14 residues.

The V call is TRBV30, the J call TRBJ2-7; 8 nucleotides line up with TRBD2. CDR1 is GTSNPN, CDR2 SVGIG, per germline (reference sequence). V was pared by 5 bases and J by 4 bases, with 10 bases of the junction left unmatched. CDR3 size: 14 residues. The DNA for the CDR3 is TGTGCCTGGCGCAGGAGCGGGAGTGGGTACGAGCAGTACTTC. Protein sequence: CAWRRSGSGYEQYF.

V is TRBV2 and J is TRBJ1-5; perhaps TRBD1 as D (6 bases). This CDR3 has 13 residues. Per germline, CDR1 SNHLY and CDR2 FYNNEI. Trimming removed 7 bases at V and 7 bases at J, with 14 bases between. The CDR3 DNA sequence: TGTGCCAGCACGGGAGCCGGGGGCCAGCCCCAGCATTTT. Translation: CASTGAGGQPQHF.

On this clonotype itself: A much larger clone differs from this one at a single base, so this may be a read error. The chain carries TRBV29-1 and TRBJ1-2; D ambiguous. V was trimmed by 0 bases and J by 0 bases, leaving 14 bases between them. Germline V CDR1 and CDR2: SQVTM, ANQGSEA. This CDR3 contains 16 residues. CDR3 in amino acids: CSVEDPKAKANYGYTF. The CDR3 DNA follows: TGCAGCGTTGAAGATCCAAAGGCGAAAGCTAACTATGGCTACACCTTC.

This clonotype has a count of ten or more. The rearrangement joins TRBV5-1 to TRBJ1-5; weak D call: TRBD1 (5 bases). V dropped 4 bases and J dropped 11 bases, with 22 bases sitting between them. CDR1 and CDR2 (germline): SGHRS, YFSETQ. The CDR3 length is 15 residues. The CDR3 loop reads CASSVRAGMGQSQHF. The CDR3 bases are TGCGCCAGCAGCGTCCGAGCAGGGATGGGCCAGTCCCAGCATTTT.

This clonotype has a count of ten or more. This chain links TRBV11-2 with TRBJ2-5, with 8 nucleotides matching TRBD2. Germline CDR1 SGHAT, CDR2 FQNNGV. V was pared by 4 bases and J by 5 bases, with 12 bases of the junction left unmatched. This CDR3 spans 16 amino acids. CDR3 protein: CASSSWTSLGGETQYF. CDR3 nucleotides: TGTGCCAGCAGCTCCTGGACTAGCCTCGGGGGGGAGACCCAGTACTTC. The full variable domain, in which reference TRBV11-2 and TRBJ2-5 provide the parts outside the CDR3, is EAGVAQSPRYKIIEKRQSVAFWCNPISGHATLYWYQQILGQGPKLLIQFQNNGVVDDSQLPKDRFSAERLKGVDSTLKIQPAKLEDSAVYLCASSSWTSLGGETQYFGPGTRLLVL.

This clonotype was counted ten times or more. J is TRBJ1-4 and V is TRBV7-9; D ambiguous. The CDR3 sequence is 11 residues long. Germline V gene data show CDR1 as SEHNR and CDR2 as FQNEAQ (reference sequence). V was shortened by 5 bases and J by 12 bases, with 10 bases between the two germline ends. CDR3 nucleotides: TGTGCCAGCAGCCGTGCGTCAGAACTGTTTTTT. Translated: CASSRASELFF.

Of note for this clonotype: Since no conserved phenylalanine or tryptophan closes the CDR3, a read error is the likely cause. The V call is TRBV30, the J call TRBJ1-6; weak D call: TRBD1 (6 bases). Germline V lookup: CDR1 GTSNPN, CDR2 SVGIG (reference sequence). The CDR3 has 13 amino acids. Trimming shortened V by 7 bases and J by 6 bases, and 13 bases separated the two germline ends. The CDR3 here is CAFGGQINSPLHL. The DNA of the CDR3 is TGTGCCTTTGGGGGACAAATTAATTCACCCCTCCACCTT.

This clonotype was recorded at least ten times. V is TRBV9 and J is TRBJ1-1; tentatively, D is TRBD1 (6 bases). The CDR3 consists of 14 residues. Germline V CDR1 and CDR2: SGDLS, YYNGEE. V lost 0 bases to trimming and J lost 8 bases, with 14 bases between them. DNA of the CDR3: TGTGCCAGCAGCGTAGCTACGGACAGCCACGAAGCTTTCTTT. Its protein is CASSVATDSHEAFF. The whole variable domain, remainder taken from reference TRBV9 and TRBJ1-1, is DSGVTQTPKHLITATGQRVTLRCSPRSGDLSVYWYQQSLDQGLQFLIQYYNGEERAKGNILERFSAQQFPDLHSELNLSSLELGDSALYFCASSVATDSHEAFFGQGTRLTVV.

A remark on this clonotype: One junction end does not reproduce the germline sequence, and a read error may be involved. The chain is built from TRBV10-3 and TRBJ2-2, with no clear D. CDR1 and CDR2 from the germline V gene are ENHRY and SYGVKD. This CDR3 contains 15 residues. The CDR3 bases are TGTGCCAGCAGTGAGGAAAGGGTAGGCACCGGGGAGCTGTTTTTT. Translating gives CASSEERVGTGELFF.

This clonotype was seen many times. This sequence joins TRBV29-1 and TRBJ2-5, with TRBD1 as a possible D gene (5 bases). CDR3 size: 14 residues. The V end was cut by 7 bases, the J end by 0 bases, with 15 bases between. Per germline, CDR1 SQVTM and CDR2 ANQGSEA. The CDR3 spells CSAQLRQYQETQYF. For the CDR3, the DNA is TGCAGCGCCCAACTCCGACAGTACCAAGAGACCCAGTACTTC.

This clonotype has ten or more counts. This sequence joins TRBV12-3 or TRBV12-4 and TRBJ2-5; TRBD1 matches at 12 bases. V dropped 6 bases and J dropped 4; count of bases not matched to a gene: 9. This CDR3 region has 16 residues. Here the CDR3 reads CASSPPRDRGLETQYF. The CDR3 DNA follows: TGTGCCAGCAGCCCACCCCGGGACAGGGGGCTAGAGACCCAGTACTTC.

This clonotype has at least ten counts. The J gene is TRBJ1-3, the V gene TRBV5-6, with D unresolved. V was pared by 5 bases and J by 4 bases, with 7 bases between. The CDR3 is 12 residues long. The V gene's germline CDR1 is SGHDT and CDR2 YYEEEE. CDR3 nucleotide sequence: TGTGCCAGCAGTGAAGCCGGAAACACCATATATTTT. Translation gives CASSEAGNTIYF.

V usage is TRBV4-1 and J usage is TRBJ2-7; 8 bases are shared with TRBD1. Germline V gene sequence: CDR1 MGHRA, CDR2 YSYEKL. The V segment lost 1 base and the J segment 0 bases; nucleotides outside the gene matches: 5. The CDR3 is made up of 16 amino acids. This CDR3 is CASSQGQGLSSYEQYF. The CDR3 DNA reads TGCGCCAGCAGCCAAGGACAGGGGTTGAGCTCCTACGAGCAGTACTTC.

This clonotype turned up a few times. Given a much more abundant clone one base away, this may be a read error. A read error is likely, as this CDR3 ends without the conserved phenylalanine or tryptophan. The chain employs TRBV24-1 and TRBJ2-2; D gene uncertain. In germline, CDR1 is KGHDR, CDR2 SFDVKD. The length of the CDR3 is 15 residues. Trimming took off 2 bases at V and 4 bases at J, with 10 bases between the two ends. CDR3 DNA sequence: TGTGCCACCAGTGATTCGCAGACCTTCACCGGGGAGCTGTTTCTT. Protein product: CATSDSQTFTGELFL.

This chain uses TRBV6-5 with TRBJ1-5, with unresolved D. Germline V gives CDR1 MNHEY, CDR2 SVGAGI. CDR3 length: 15 amino acids. V dropped 6 bases and J dropped 3 bases, with 15 bases sitting between them. The CDR3 nucleotides are TGTGCCAGCAGCCTCCGCCCGGGCTACAATCAGCCCCAGCATTTT. Amino acids: CASSLRPGYNQPQHF.

This clonotype is classed as hyperexpanded (1% or more). The chain's CDR3 is CSVEDRGTSSGNTIYF. The CDR3 DNA sequence: TGCAGCGTTGAAGATCGGGGAACGAGCTCTGGAAACACCATATATTTT. The J gene is TRBJ1-3, the V gene TRBV29-1; D gene uncertain. This CDR3 has 16 amino acids. V lost 0 bases, J lost 0 bases, and 12 bases lay in between. Germline CDR1 SQVTM, CDR2 ANQGSEA.

This clonotype was detected a few times. V and J are TRBV20-1 and TRBJ2-7; D is unclear. Trimming stripped 4 bases from V and 1 base from J, with 17 bases between. Per the germline V gene, CDR1 is DFQATT and CDR2 is SNEGSKA (reference sequence). The CDR3 consists of 15 residues. CDR3 sequence reads: CSANPQARRSYEQYF. CDR3 DNA: TGCAGTGCTAACCCCCAGGCGAGAAGATCCTACGAGCAGTACTTC.

The chain carries TRBV5-1 and TRBJ1-2; TRBD1 aligns across 7 bases. V dropped 0 bases and J dropped 8; count of bases not matched to a gene: 10. The CDR3 has 15 residues. Germline V gives CDR1 SGHRS, CDR2 YFSETQ. CDR3 loop: CASSLATTGVGGYTF. In nucleotides, the CDR3 is TGCGCCAGCAGCTTGGCGACTACAGGGGTTGGGGGCTACACCTTC.

This clonotype occurred many times. The J gene is TRBJ2-2, the V gene TRBV29-1; 11 bases align to TRBD2. Germline CDR1 SQVTM, CDR2 ANQGSEA. The V gene end was trimmed by 5 bases and the J gene end by 6 bases; junction bases not matched to a gene: 8. The CDR3 length is 15 residues. The CDR3 bases are TGCAGCGTTACTAGCGGGAGTTTAGAGGCCGGGGAGCTGTTTTTT. It is translated as CSVTSGSLEAGELFF.